The 13 T cell receptor beta chains below come from one sample, sequenced in a study of identical twins. TCRdb fed the 5' RACE reads into MiXCR, producing one record per CDR3 protein. The table has about 690,000 distinct CDR3 sequences, approximately 21% seen once. These data also featured in a second study, about T cells expressing NK-cell markers.

Sequenced sample: PBMCs. The source is a woman between 18 and 29 years old in good health.

This clonotype was seen at least ten times. The chain links TRBV9 to TRBJ2-3; D perhaps matches TRBD1 (6 bases). V shed 4 bases and J shed 3 bases, with 15 bases lying between them. The CDR3 loop spans 15 amino acids. From germline, CDR1 is SGDLS and CDR2 YYNGEE. The CDR3 sequence is CASSYYRGQTDTQYF. CDR3 bases: TGTGCCAGCAGCTATTATCGCGGACAGACAGATACGCAGTATTTT.

This clonotype was counted ten times or more. The chain joins TRBV4-3 to TRBJ2-1; D possibly uses TRBD1 or TRBD2 (6 bases each). The CDR3 sequence is 16 residues long. CDR1 LGHNA and CDR2 YSLEER come from the germline V gene. The V end was cut by 0 bases, the J end by 4 bases, with 13 bases between. The CDR3 coding sequence is TGCGCCAGCAGCCAAGAAAAGTCGGGGGCATACAATGAGCAGTTCTTC. The encoded protein is CASSQEKSGAYNEQFF.

In this sample, this clonotype turned up a few times. This rearrangement joins TRBV7-9 to TRBJ1-3; 9 bases map to TRBD1. The CDR3 totals 15 residues. The V segment lost 6 bases and the J segment 3 bases; nucleotides outside the gene matches: 6. Germline CDR1 and CDR2: SEHNR and FQNEAQ (reference sequence). Here the CDR3 DNA reads TGTGCCAGCAGACCCGGGACAGGGCTTGGAAACACCATATATTTT. Its translation: CASRPGTGLGNTIYF.

Only a few counts were recorded for this clonotype. The V and J genes are TRBV30 and TRBJ2-5; D remains ambiguous. The germline CDR1 and CDR2 sequences are GTSNPN and SVGIG (reference sequence). There are 12 residues in the CDR3. V was pared by 5 bases and J by 0 bases, with 7 bases between. The CDR3 spells CAWERYQETQYF. As DNA, the CDR3 is TGTGCCTGGGAACGGTACCAAGAGACCCAGTACTTC.

The table lists this clonotype with a few counts. This chain joins TRBV20-1 and TRBJ2-5, with 8 bases that match TRBD2. The germline gives CDR1 DFQATT, CDR2 SNEGSKA (reference sequence). V was clipped by 0 bases and J by 9 bases; unmatched bases: 12. The CDR3 runs 15 residues. The CDR3 nucleotides are TGCAGTGCTAGAGATACTTCGGGACTAGAAGGGCCCCAGTACTTC. It translates to CSARDTSGLEGPQYF.

The chain carries TRBV20-1 and TRBJ2-1, with D uncertain. V shed 1 base and J shed 7 bases, with 11 bases lying between them. Per the germline V gene, CDR1 is DFQATT and CDR2 is SNEGSKA (reference sequence). The CDR3 has 13 amino acids. The CDR3 bases are TGCAGTGCTAGAGGCCGGTTCCCGAATGAGCAGTTCTTC. Encoded protein: CSARGRFPNEQFF.

The V and J genes are TRBV3-1 and TRBJ2-5; D is unclear. V was trimmed by 4 bases and J by 5 bases, leaving 14 bases between them. This CDR3 region has 14 residues. CDR1 and CDR2 (germline): LGHDT, YNNKEL (reference sequence). The CDR3 here is CASSPRSPRETQYF. Here the CDR3 DNA reads TGTGCCAGCAGCCCCCGTAGTCCTCGGGAGACCCAGTACTTC.

This clonotype has more than one count but fewer than ten. V gene TRBV6-5 combines with J gene TRBJ1-2; 8 bases fit TRBD1. CDR3 length: 16 amino acids. Germline-derived CDR1 and CDR2 are MNHEY and SVGAGI. The junction had 13 bases not matched to a gene; V was cut back by 4 bases and J by 6 bases. This CDR3 reads CASSSSTGEGLDGYTF. CDR3 nucleotides: TGTGCCAGCAGTTCGTCGACAGGGGAGGGTCTTGATGGCTACACCTTC.

This clonotype was found many times. The chain carries TRBV5-1 and TRBJ2-1, with D tentatively TRBD1 (6 bases). V was pared by 3 bases and J by 9 bases, with 13 bases between. The CDR3 contains 13 residues. Germline loops: CDR1 SGHRS, CDR2 YFSETQ. CDR3 region: CASSSPYRAEQFF. The CDR3 DNA sequence: TGCGCCAGCAGCTCGCCTTACAGGGCTGAGCAGTTCTTC.

This clonotype was picked up a small number of times. In nucleotides, the CDR3 is TGTGCCATCAGTGAGTCGATCGGGACAGGGGGCTACGAGCAGTACTTC. Protein product: CAISESIGTGGYEQYF. The genes are TRBV10-3 and TRBJ2-7, with 11 bases lining up with TRBD1. V shed 0 bases and J 3 bases; nucleotides not matched to a gene: 4. The CDR3 is made up of 16 amino acids. CDR1 and CDR2 (germline): ENHRY, SYGVKD.

The chain is built from TRBV2 and TRBJ2-5; D is possibly TRBD2 (7 bases). Germline V CDR1 and CDR2: SNHLY, FYNNEI. The CDR3 runs to 14 residues. V lost 8 bases, J lost 1 base, and 14 bases lay in between. The CDR3: CASGGAGLQETQYF. CDR3 DNA sequence: TGTGCCAGCGGGGGGGCAGGACTCCAAGAGACCCAGTACTTC.

There are a few counts of this clonotype. The gene calls are TRBV11-2 and TRBJ2-7; D unclear. Germline CDR1 reads SGHAT; CDR2 reads FQNNGV. This CDR3 spans 14 amino acids. The ends were cut back, 3 bases at V and 2 bases at J, with 11 bases in the middle. In DNA form, the CDR3 reads TGTGCCAGCAGCTTTGGTTACCCAACCTACGAGCAGTACTTC. Its protein product is CASSFGYPTYEQYF.

V is TRBV24-1 and J is TRBJ2-1; a possible D gene is TRBD2 (6 bases). Deletions cut 4 bases from V and 2 bases from J, with 11 bases between. This CDR3 region has 15 residues. Per germline, CDR1 KGHDR and CDR2 SFDVKD. The CDR3 coding sequence is TGTGCCACCAGTGACCGCGGGGTACCCTACAATGAGCAGTTCTTC. Translating gives CATSDRGVPYNEQFF.